These 12 T cell receptor beta chains came from one sample sequenced in a study of T-cell reconstitution after alpha-beta-depleted transplantation in children. Unique molecular identifiers featured in how the TCRbeta library was prepared. In TCRdb, the PCR reads were re-called with MiXCR into one record per CDR3 protein. This table has some 500,000 distinct CDR3 sequences, 18% appearing once. Specimen: PBMCs from the stem cell graft donor, collected from the stem cell graft. The receptors come from a human donor who donated a stem cell graft to a child with acute lymphoblastic leukemia.

Only a few counts were recorded for this clonotype. The chain employs TRBV5-1 and TRBJ2-5, with a weak D call TRBD2 (6 bases). This CDR3 is 14 amino acids long. Trimming pared 4 bases from V and 7 bases from J, leaving 17 bases between. Germline lookup yields CDR1 SGHRS and CDR2 YFSETQ. CDR3 loop: CASSPQREVGTQYF. The CDR3 nucleotides read TGCGCCAGCAGCCCCCAGAGGGAGGTGGGGACCCAGTACTTC.

The J gene is TRBJ2-1, the V gene TRBV10-2; the D is unclear. Germline CDR1 reads WSHSY; CDR2 reads SAAADI. V lost 3 bases to trimming and J lost 6 bases, with 12 bases between them. This CDR3 has 14 amino acids. Here the CDR3 reads CASSELHYPNEQFF. The CDR3 region has the DNA TGCGCCAGCAGTGAATTACACTACCCCAATGAGCAGTTCTTC.

This clonotype showed up just a few times. V is TRBV5-1 and J is TRBJ2-7; D is possibly TRBD1 (6 bases). V shed 2 bases and J shed 0 bases, with 18 bases lying between them. This CDR3 has 17 residues. Germline V CDR1 and CDR2: SGHRS, YFSETQ. The chain's CDR3 is CASSLQPQGRDSYEQYF. The CDR3 bases are TGCGCCAGCAGCTTACAGCCACAGGGAAGAGACTCCTACGAGCAGTACTTC.

This clonotype was seen only a few times. The V call is TRBV5-5, the J call TRBJ2-2, with D perhaps matching TRBD2 (6 bases). CDR1 and CDR2 (germline): SGHKS, YYEKEE (reference sequence). V dropped 7 bases and J dropped 5 bases, with 9 bases sitting between them. The CDR3 sequence is 12 residues long. CDR3 sequence: CASWGETGELFF. The DNA for the CDR3 is TGTGCCAGCTGGGGGGAAACCGGGGAGCTGTTTTTT.

The chain employs TRBV7-9 and TRBJ2-1; TRBD2 aligns across 8 bases. The J segment lost 2 bases and the V segment lost 4 bases, leaving 10 bases of the junction unmatched. Germline CDR1 and CDR2: SEHNR and FQNEAQ (reference sequence). The CDR3 spans 17 residues. The CDR3 sequence: CASSSNIAGYTYNEQFF. The CDR3 nucleotides read TGTGCCAGCAGCTCCAATATAGCGGGATACACCTACAATGAGCAGTTCTTC. Using reference TRBV7-9 and TRBJ2-1 for the parts outside the CDR3, the full variable domain is DTGVSQNPRHKITKRGQNVTFRCDPISEHNRLYWYRQTLGQGPEFLTYFQNEAQLEKSRLLSDRFSAERPKGSFSTLEIQRTEQGDSAMYLCASSSNIAGYTYNEQFFGPGTRLTVL.

This chain links TRBV20-1 with TRBJ2-1; perhaps D is TRBD1 or TRBD2 (5 bases each). The germline CDR1 and CDR2 sequences are DFQATT and SNEGSKA (reference sequence). Deletions cut 1 base from V and 2 bases from J, with 15 bases between. The length of the CDR3 is 16 residues. The CDR3 DNA reads as TGCAGTGCTAGAGGAGGGGTAGCGACCCCCTACAATGAGCAGTTCTTC. Translation gives CSARGGVATPYNEQFF.

This clonotype has more than one count but fewer than ten. This chain joins TRBV7-2 and TRBJ2-1; D perhaps matches TRBD2 (5 bases). The CDR3 spans 16 residues. Germline values: CDR1 SGHTA, CDR2 FQGNSA. The V and J ends lost 5 bases and 0 bases respectively, with 14 bases between them. Written as DNA, the CDR3 is TGTGCCAGCAGCCAGCCGGGGAGAAGCTCCTACAATGAGCAGTTCTTC. Translated, it gives CASSQPGRSSYNEQFF.

The chain is built from TRBV15 and TRBJ2-3, with D uncertain. CDR1 is LNHNV and CDR2 is YYDKDF in the germline V gene (reference sequence). The V gene lost 5 bases and the J gene lost 2 bases, with 14 bases spanning the gap. The CDR3 has 15 amino acids. CDR3 sequence: CATSLTVRTTDTQYF. For the CDR3, the DNA is TGTGCCACCAGCCTTACGGTCCGTACCACAGATACGCAGTATTTT.

This clonotype was seen more than once but under ten times. CDR3 nucleotide sequence: TGTGCCAGCAGCCCGCTATTTACAGGGTTATCGTACACTGAAGCTTTCTTT. Protein: CASSPLFTGLSYTEAFF. This chain uses TRBV3-1 with TRBJ1-1; perhaps TRBD1 as D (6 bases). V was cut by 4 bases and J by 3 bases, with 21 bases left in between. The CDR3 is made up of 17 amino acids. Germline CDR1 is LGHDT and CDR2 is YNNKEL (reference sequence).

The chain combines TRBV2 with TRBJ2-1; 8 positions agree with TRBD1. V dropped 8 bases and J dropped 4; count of bases not matched to a gene: 13. The CDR3 contains 16 residues. Germline loops: CDR1 SNHLY, CDR2 FYNNEI. The CDR3 spells CASGTGQADFYNEQFF. CDR3 coding DNA: TGTGCCAGCGGGACGGGACAGGCGGACTTTTACAATGAGCAGTTCTTC.

The chain couples TRBV10-2 to TRBJ2-1; TRBD2 matches at 8 bases. Per germline, CDR1 WSHSY and CDR2 SAAADI. The junction had 6 bases not matched to a gene; V was cut back by 4 bases and J by 1 base. The CDR3 loop spans 16 amino acids. The CDR3 DNA reads as TGCGCCAGCAGTGCGACACTAGCGGCGTCCTACAATGAGCAGTTCTTC. This translates into CASSATLAASYNEQFF.

This chain joins TRBV20-1 and TRBJ1-2; TRBD1 aligns across 10 bases. Unmatched junction bases numbered 1, after V lost 4 bases and J lost 5 bases. The germline V gene has CDR1 DFQATT and CDR2 SNEGSKA (reference sequence). This CDR3 comprises 12 residues. CDR3 coding DNA: TGCAGTGCTAAGGGACAGGGGTATGGCTACACCTTC. Its translation: CSAKGQGYGYTF.